This T cell receptor beta chain was identified during a study of blood T cell repertoires in COVID-19. About the study: Samples came from the United States, Italy and Spain, spanning acute and convalescent COVID-19. Nucleic acid was either cDNA or gDNA, and it came from T cells, B-cell-depleted T cells, or PBMCs.

In the authors' methods: Reference gene primer amplification in the assay estimated nucleated cell counts. Repertoires were generated with immunoSEQ multiplex PCR, while TCRdb's copy carries only in-frame clones and drops some. Clone size and V and J calls were adopted from that table, with D and trimming inferred from the DNA. The sample contains about 74,000 clones, roughly four fifths of which appear only once. The V and J ends lost 2 bases and 4 bases, in that order; junction bases with no gene match: 2. The CDR3 contains 13 residues. CDR1 and CDR2 (germline): KGHSH, LQKENI. The sequenced sample consisted of peripheral blood. The TCR originated in a human donor in a cohort sampled during active COVID-19. The chain joins TRBV18 to TRBJ2-7, with TRBD1 matching over 7 bases. Here the CDR3 DNA reads TGTGCCAGCTCACCAAAACAGGGGTACGAGCAGTACTTC. The encoded protein is CASSPKQGYEQYF.